Each of the 15 T cell receptor beta chains below was sequenced from the same sample in a study of patients and donors after allogeneic stem cell transplantation. From the RT-PCR reads, TCRdb called clonotypes with MiXCR, one entry per CDR3 protein. Here the sample spans about a million distinct CDR3 sequences, roughly 17% being singletons. Sequencing was carried out using blood, either unsorted or a sorted T cell fraction (not recorded which). The receptor set was obtained from a human donor who was either an allogeneic HSCT recipient or a stem cell or donor lymphocyte infusion donor (not recorded which). It is not recorded whose cells these are; they may come from a transplant donor.

There are a few counts of this clonotype. A much more abundant neighbour one base away suggests this may be a read error. CDR3 sequence: CASTYSNQPQHF. The CDR3 DNA sequence: TGTGCCAGCACCTATAGCAATCAGCCCCAGCATTTT. The rearrangement uses TRBV12-3 or TRBV12-4 and TRBJ1-5; no clear D gene. The CDR3 loop spans 12 amino acids. V dropped 7 bases and J dropped 0 bases, with 4 bases sitting between them.

This clonotype was seen a handful of times. V and J are TRBV24-1 and TRBJ2-1; perhaps TRBD1 as D (5 bases). This CDR3 region has 15 residues. Trimming took off 6 bases at V and 1 base at J, with 12 bases between the two ends. Germline assignment: CDR1 KGHDR and CDR2 SFDVKD. The DNA for the CDR3 is TGTGCCACCAGTAACCCGCAGGGTTCCTACAATGAGCAGTTCTTC. It codes for CATSNPQGSYNEQFF.

This clonotype was detected a few times. The rearrangement links TRBV7-9 to TRBJ1-5; 7 nucleotides match TRBD1. The germline gives CDR1 SEHNR, CDR2 FQNEAQ (reference sequence). The length of the CDR3 is 15 residues. V dropped 3 bases and J dropped 6; count of bases not matched to a gene: 8. Here the CDR3 DNA reads TGTGCCAGCAGCTTTTCACAGGGGTCAGTTCAGCCCCAGCATTTT. It codes for CASSFSQGSVQPQHF.

The rearrangement joins TRBV14 to TRBJ2-6; D is undetermined. V was trimmed by 2 bases and J by 0 bases, leaving 8 bases between them. Germline V CDR1 and CDR2: SGHDN, FVKESK. The CDR3 totals 16 residues. The CDR3 sequence: CASSQRMYSGANVLTF. The CDR3 DNA reads as TGTGCCAGCAGCCAAAGAATGTACTCTGGGGCCAACGTCCTGACTTTC.

The chain uses TRBV4-3 and TRBJ2-7; TRBD1 matches at 10 bases. Trimming cost V 0 bases and J 5 bases; bases outside gene matches: 7. Germline CDR1 LGHNA, CDR2 YSLEER. The CDR3 is 16 amino acids. CDR3 coding DNA: TGCGCCAGCAGCCAAGATTGGACAGGGGGTTACGACGAGCAGTACTTC. It yields the protein CASSQDWTGGYDEQYF.

V gene TRBV29-1 combines with J gene TRBJ2-7; no clear D. V was trimmed by 3 bases and J by 7 bases, leaving 13 bases between them. Germline V gene sequence: CDR1 SQVTM, CDR2 ANQGSEA. This CDR3 region has 12 residues. The CDR3 sequence: CSVERLTEEQYF. CDR3 nucleotides: TGCAGCGTTGAGCGGCTCACGGAAGAGCAGTACTTC.

This sequence joins TRBV27 and TRBJ2-7, with TRBD1 matching 10 bases. CDR3 size: 14 residues. V lost 4 bases to trimming and J lost 4 bases; unmatched junction nucleotides: 4. Germline-derived CDR1 and CDR2 are MNHEY and SMNVEV (reference sequence). CDR3 sequence: CASSSDRGKYEQYF. The CDR3 nucleotides are TGTGCCAGCAGTTCGGACAGGGGGAAGTACGAGCAGTACTTC.

This clonotype came up a few times. The chain recombines TRBV30 with TRBJ1-1; D unresolved. Germline CDR1 is GTSNPN and CDR2 is SVGIG (reference sequence). The CDR3 loop spans 14 amino acids. Trimming pared 8 bases from V and 1 base from J, leaving 17 bases between. The CDR3 loop is CARTGLKGNTEAFF. The CDR3 bases are TGTGCCCGCACGGGGTTGAAGGGGAACACTGAAGCTTTCTTT.

This sequence joins TRBV5-5 and TRBJ1-2; 7 positions agree with TRBD1. This CDR3 region has 16 residues. Germline V gene lookup returns CDR1 SGHKS and CDR2 YYEKEE (reference sequence). J lost 2 bases, V lost 0 bases, and 7 bases had no gene match. CDR3: CASSLVVGRGNYGYTF. CDR3 DNA sequence: TGTGCCAGCAGCTTGGTAGTGGGCAGGGGGAACTATGGCTACACCTTC.

This clonotype was detected only a few times. The genes are TRBV11-2 and TRBJ2-7, with 9 bases that match TRBD1. The CDR3 consists of 19 residues. Trimming removed 5 bases from V and 2 bases from J; junction bases left unmatched: 19. Germline V gene data show CDR1 as SGHAT and CDR2 as FQNNGV. This chain's CDR3 is CASSPWGQGSPEYPYEQYF. Here the CDR3 DNA reads TGTGCCAGCAGCCCCTGGGGACAGGGTAGTCCGGAGTACCCCTACGAGCAGTACTTC.

This chain links TRBV12-3 or TRBV12-4 with TRBJ1-6, with unresolved D. V dropped 10 bases and J dropped 8 bases, with 21 bases sitting between them. CDR3 length equals 15 residues. CDR3 loop: CATTSQSLKHSPLHF. The CDR3 DNA follows: TGTGCCACCACATCCCAATCCCTGAAGCATTCACCCCTCCACTTT.

V usage is TRBV20-1 and J usage is TRBJ2-1, with 13 bases aligning to TRBD2. Looked up from germline, CDR1 is DFQATT and CDR2 is SNEGSKA (reference sequence). The CDR3 contains 15 residues. Germline trimming cut 3 bases from V and 7 bases from J; bases unmatched to any gene: 6. The CDR3, as DNA: TGCAGTGCTAGCGGGAGACTAGCGGGGGGTAATGAGCAGTTCTTC. Protein sequence: CSASGRLAGGNEQFF.

This chain connects TRBV15 to TRBJ2-5; D not certain. The CDR3 is 13 residues long. Per germline, CDR1 LNHNV and CDR2 YYDKDF (reference sequence). V lost 3 bases and J lost 5, with 10 bases in between. The CDR3 loop is CATSRQTSETQYF. The CDR3 DNA reads TGTGCCACCAGCAGGCAGACATCGGAGACCCAGTACTTC.

This clonotype was seen only once. Here the CDR3 DNA reads TGTGCCAGCAGACGCCTGACAGACATCAACTATGGCTACACCTTC. It yields the protein CASRRLTDINYGYTF. V is TRBV6-1 and J is TRBJ1-2; TRBD1 might be the D (5 bases). CDR3 size: 15 residues. CDR1 MNHNS and CDR2 SASEGT come from the germline V gene. V dropped 6 bases and J dropped 2 bases, with 16 bases sitting between them.

The chain has TRBV20-1 and TRBJ2-6; the D is unclear. The CDR3 length is 13 residues. The germline V gene encodes CDR1 DFQATT and CDR2 SNEGSKA (reference sequence). The V end lost 5 bases, the J end lost 0 bases, and 5 bases lay between the germline ends. CDR3 sequence: CSARNSGANVLTF. The CDR3 DNA is TGCAGTGCTCGGAACTCTGGGGCCAACGTCCTGACTTTC.